These 10 T cell receptor beta chains came from one sample sequenced in a study of early T cells in non-severe SARS-CoV-2 infection. TCRdb recomputed calls from the 5' RACE reads with MiXCR, one row per CDR3 protein. The table has roughly 66,000 distinct CDR3 sequences, 9.1% seen once. Source material: whole blood. The source is an adult who was a healthcare worker with PCR-confirmed SARS-CoV-2 infection or an uninfected control (not recorded which).

This clonotype has only a few counts. The rearrangement joins TRBV7-7 to TRBJ2-5; weak D call: TRBD2 (5 bases). The CDR3 is 12 amino acids. Germline assignment: CDR1 SSHAT and CDR2 FNYEAQ (reference sequence). V was cut by 5 bases and J by 4 bases, with 8 bases left in between. The CDR3 loop is CASSTRGETQYF. The DNA of the CDR3 is TGTGCCAGCAGCACACGGGGAGAGACCCAGTACTTC.

This clonotype was detected only a few times. CDR3 nucleotide sequence: TGCGCCAGCAGCTTGGACGACATTGACACCGGGGAGCTGTTTTTT. Its protein is CASSLDDIDTGELFF. V is TRBV5-1 and J is TRBJ2-2; D call uncertain. Looked up from germline, CDR1 is SGHRS and CDR2 is YFSETQ. The CDR3 consists of 15 residues. V was clipped by 0 bases and J by 3 bases, with 9 bases between them.

At least ten counts were recorded for this clonotype. V gene TRBV3-1 combines with J gene TRBJ2-1, with 7 bases fitting TRBD1. CDR3 length: 14 amino acids. From germline, CDR1 is LGHDT and CDR2 YNNKEL (reference sequence). Losses at the gene ends were 2 bases for V and 5 bases for J; bases not matched to a gene: 3. The CDR3 DNA follows: TGTGCCAGCAGCCAAAAACAGGGGAACAATGAGCAGTTCTTC. It is translated as CASSQKQGNNEQFF.

This clonotype showed up just a few times. The chain employs TRBV7-2 and TRBJ2-7; D unclear. Germline lookup yields CDR1 SGHTA and CDR2 FQGNSA. The CDR3 is 12 amino acids. V lost 8 bases, J lost 2 bases, and 10 bases lay in between. The CDR3 spells CASSYTAYEQYF. CDR3 sequence (DNA): TGTGCCAGCTCTTATACGGCCTACGAGCAGTACTTC.

The gene calls are TRBV12-3 or TRBV12-4 and TRBJ2-3; 10 nucleotides line up with TRBD1. The CDR3 is 16 amino acids. V trimming: 5 bases; J trimming: 6 bases; junction bases outside the gene matches: 11. The CDR3 DNA is TGTGCCAGCAGTCCCTTTGGCGGGACAGGGGAGGATACGCAGTATTTT. It translates to CASSPFGGTGEDTQYF.

This clonotype was seen ten or more times. The CDR3 bases are TGTGCCAGCAGCTTAGATTCGCGGACTGGCAATGAGCAGTTCTTC. This gives the protein CASSLDSRTGNEQFF. The chain recombines TRBV7-2 with TRBJ2-1, with D perhaps TRBD2 (5 bases). Trimming took off 1 base at V and 6 bases at J, with 13 bases between the two ends. The CDR3 runs to 15 residues. Germline loops: CDR1 SGHTA, CDR2 FQGNSA.

The CDR3 DNA reads as TGTGCCAGCAGTCTCAGGACAGGGGGCCACAATGAGCAGTTCTTC. Its protein is CASSLRTGGHNEQFF. The rearrangement uses TRBV12-3 or TRBV12-4 and TRBJ2-1, with 11 nucleotides matching TRBD1. The CDR3 totals 15 residues. The V and J ends lost 5 bases and 5 bases, in that order; junction bases with no gene match: 5.

This clonotype was counted ten times or more. The V call is TRBV29-1, the J call TRBJ2-5, with TRBD1 matching over 9 bases. J lost 5 bases, V lost 4 bases, and 8 bases had no gene match. Germline CDR1 and CDR2: SQVTM and ANQGSEA. This CDR3 contains 14 residues. CDR3 bases: TGCAGCGTTGTCCCGGGACAGGGAGGGGAGACCCAGTACTTC. Amino acids: CSVVPGQGGETQYF.

This clonotype was picked up a small number of times. The chain carries TRBV20-1 and TRBJ2-2; D is undetermined. CDR1 and CDR2 (germline): DFQATT, SNEGSKA (reference sequence). The CDR3 covers 11 residues. The V gene lost 1 base and the J gene lost 6 bases, with 3 bases spanning the gap. CDR3 DNA sequence: TGCAGTGCTAGAGCAGCCGGGGAGCTGTTTTTT. It specifies CSARAAGELFF.

This clonotype was counted between two and nine times. The V and J genes are TRBV10-1 and TRBJ2-1; TRBD2 agrees at 7 bases. From germline, CDR1 is WNHNN and CDR2 SYGVQD (reference sequence). V was pared by 2 bases and J by 8 bases, with 12 bases of the junction left unmatched. The CDR3 is 16 residues long. CDR3 in DNA: TGCGCCAGCAGTGAGAATCGGGGGAGGGCTGTGGATGAGCAGTTCTTC. Translation: CASSENRGRAVDEQFF.